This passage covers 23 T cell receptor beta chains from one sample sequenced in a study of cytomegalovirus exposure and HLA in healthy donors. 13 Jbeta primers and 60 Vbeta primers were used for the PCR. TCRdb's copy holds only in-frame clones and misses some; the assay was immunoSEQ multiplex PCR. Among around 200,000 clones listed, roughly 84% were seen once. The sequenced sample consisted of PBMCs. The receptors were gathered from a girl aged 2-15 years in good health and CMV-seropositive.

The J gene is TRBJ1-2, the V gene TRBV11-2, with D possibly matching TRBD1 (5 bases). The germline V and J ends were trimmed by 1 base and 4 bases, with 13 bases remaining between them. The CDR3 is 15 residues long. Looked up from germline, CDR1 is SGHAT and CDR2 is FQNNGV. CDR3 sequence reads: CASSLATREIYGYTF. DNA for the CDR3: TGTGCCAGCAGCTTAGCCACCAGGGAAATCTATGGCTACACCTTC.

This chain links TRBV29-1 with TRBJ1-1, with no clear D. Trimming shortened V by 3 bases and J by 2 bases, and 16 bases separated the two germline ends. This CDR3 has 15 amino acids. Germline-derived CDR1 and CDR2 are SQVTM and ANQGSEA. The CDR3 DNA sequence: TGCAGCGTTGAGAGAGGCCGACGGATAAACACTGAAGCTTTCTTT. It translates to CSVERGRRINTEAFF.

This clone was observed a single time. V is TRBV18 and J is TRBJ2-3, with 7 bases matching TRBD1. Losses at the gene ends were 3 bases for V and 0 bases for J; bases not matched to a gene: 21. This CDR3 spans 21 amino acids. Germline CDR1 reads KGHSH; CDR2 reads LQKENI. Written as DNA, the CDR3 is TGTGCCAGCTCACCTACGACAGGGCTCGTAAGTAGGGCCGTAAGCACAGATACGCAGTATTTT. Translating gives CASSPTTGLVSRAVSTDTQYF.

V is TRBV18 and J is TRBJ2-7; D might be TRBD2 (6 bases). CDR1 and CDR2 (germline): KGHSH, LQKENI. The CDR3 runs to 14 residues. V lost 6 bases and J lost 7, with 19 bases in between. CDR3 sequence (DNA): TGTGCCAGCTCGCTCAAAAGGACGGGGGATGAGCAGTACTTC. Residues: CASSLKRTGDEQYF. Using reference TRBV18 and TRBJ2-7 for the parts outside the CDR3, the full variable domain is NAGVMQNPRHLVRRRGQEARLRCSPMKGHSHVYWYRQLPEEGLKFMVYLQKENIIDESGMPKERFSAEFPKEGPSILRIQQVVRGDSAAYFCASSLKRTGDEQYFGPGTRLTVT.

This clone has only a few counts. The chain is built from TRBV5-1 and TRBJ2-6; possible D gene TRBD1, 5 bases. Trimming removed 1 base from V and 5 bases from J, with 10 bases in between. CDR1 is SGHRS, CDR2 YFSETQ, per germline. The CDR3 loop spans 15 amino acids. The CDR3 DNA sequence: TGCGCCAGCAGCTTGTCGGCAGGGCGGGCCAACGTCCTGACTTTC. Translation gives CASSLSAGRANVLTF.

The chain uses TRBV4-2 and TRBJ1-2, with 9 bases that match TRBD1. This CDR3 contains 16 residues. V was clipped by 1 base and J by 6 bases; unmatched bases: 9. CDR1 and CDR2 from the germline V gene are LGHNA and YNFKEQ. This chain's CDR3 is CASSQGTGGAADGYTF. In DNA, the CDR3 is TGTGCCAGCAGCCAAGGAACAGGGGGCGCAGCTGATGGCTACACCTTC.

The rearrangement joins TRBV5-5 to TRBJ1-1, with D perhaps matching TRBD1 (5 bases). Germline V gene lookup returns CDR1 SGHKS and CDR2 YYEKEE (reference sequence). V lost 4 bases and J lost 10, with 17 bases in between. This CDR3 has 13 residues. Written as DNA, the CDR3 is TGTGCCAGCAGCCCCGGTCCAGGGTCAGGAGCTTTCTTT. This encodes CASSPGPGSGAFF.

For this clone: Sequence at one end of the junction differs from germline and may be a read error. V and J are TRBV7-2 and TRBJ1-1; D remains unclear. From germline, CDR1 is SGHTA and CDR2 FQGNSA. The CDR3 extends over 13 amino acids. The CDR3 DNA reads TGTGCCAGCAGCCTGATTACGAACACCGAAGCTTTCTTT. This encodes CASSLITNTEAFF.

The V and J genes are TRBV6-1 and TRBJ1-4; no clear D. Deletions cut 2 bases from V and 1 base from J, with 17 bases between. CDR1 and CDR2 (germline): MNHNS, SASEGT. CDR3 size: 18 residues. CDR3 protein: CASSEFSRLGGTNEKLFF. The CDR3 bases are TGTGCCAGCAGTGAATTCTCGCGTTTAGGCGGAACTAATGAAAAACTGTTTTTT.

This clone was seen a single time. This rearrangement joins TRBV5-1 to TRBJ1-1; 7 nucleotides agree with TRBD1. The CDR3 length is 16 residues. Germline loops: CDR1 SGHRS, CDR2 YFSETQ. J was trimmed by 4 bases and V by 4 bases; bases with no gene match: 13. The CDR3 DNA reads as TGCGCCAGCAGCCTTTTACAGGGGACGGGGACCACTGAAGCTTTCTTT. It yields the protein CASSLLQGTGTTEAFF.

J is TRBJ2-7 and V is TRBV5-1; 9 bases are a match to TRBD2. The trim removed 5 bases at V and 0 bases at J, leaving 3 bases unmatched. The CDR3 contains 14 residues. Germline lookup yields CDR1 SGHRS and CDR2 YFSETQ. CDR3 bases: TGCGCCAGCAGAGTTAGCGGGGGCTCCTACGAGCAGTACTTC. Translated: CASRVSGGSYEQYF.

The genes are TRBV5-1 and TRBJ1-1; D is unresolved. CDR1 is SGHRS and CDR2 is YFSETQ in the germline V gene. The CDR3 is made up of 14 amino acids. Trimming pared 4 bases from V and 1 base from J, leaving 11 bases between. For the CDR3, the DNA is TGCGCCAGCAGCCGAGACCCGGGGAACACTGAAGCTTTCTTT. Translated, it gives CASSRDPGNTEAFF.

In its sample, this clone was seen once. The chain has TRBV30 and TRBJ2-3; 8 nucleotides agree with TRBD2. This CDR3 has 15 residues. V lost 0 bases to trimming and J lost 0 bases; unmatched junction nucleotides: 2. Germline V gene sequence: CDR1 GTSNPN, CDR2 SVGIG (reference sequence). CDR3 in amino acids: CAWSVSGSSTDTQYF. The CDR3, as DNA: TGTGCCTGGAGTGTAAGCGGGAGCAGCACAGATACGCAGTATTTT.

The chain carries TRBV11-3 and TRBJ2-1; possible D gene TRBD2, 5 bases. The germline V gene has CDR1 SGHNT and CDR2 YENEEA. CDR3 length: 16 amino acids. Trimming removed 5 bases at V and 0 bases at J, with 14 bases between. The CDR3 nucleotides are TGTGCCAGCAGCCCCCGTTCGAGGGTCTCCTACAATGAGCAGTTCTTC. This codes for CASSPRSRVSYNEQFF.

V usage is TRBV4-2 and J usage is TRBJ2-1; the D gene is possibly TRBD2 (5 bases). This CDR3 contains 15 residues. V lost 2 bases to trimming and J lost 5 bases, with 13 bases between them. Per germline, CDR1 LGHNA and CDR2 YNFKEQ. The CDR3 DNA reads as TGTGCCAGCAGCCAACAGCAGCGGCTGAACAATGAGCAGTTCTTC. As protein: CASSQQQRLNNEQFF.

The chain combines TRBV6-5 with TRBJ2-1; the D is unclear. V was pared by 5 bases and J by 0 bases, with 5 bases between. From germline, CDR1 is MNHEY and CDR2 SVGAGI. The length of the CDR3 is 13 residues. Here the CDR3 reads CASSPSSYNEQFF. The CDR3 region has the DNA TGTGCCAGCAGTCCTAGCTCCTACAATGAGCAGTTCTTC.

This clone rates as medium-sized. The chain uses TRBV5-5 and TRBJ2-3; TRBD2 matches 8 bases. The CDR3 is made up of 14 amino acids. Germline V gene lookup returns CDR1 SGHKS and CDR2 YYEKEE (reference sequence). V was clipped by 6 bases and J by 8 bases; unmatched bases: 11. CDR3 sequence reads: CASNLGGAEGTQYF. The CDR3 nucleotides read TGTGCCAGCAACCTCGGGGGGGCAGAGGGTACGCAGTATTTT.

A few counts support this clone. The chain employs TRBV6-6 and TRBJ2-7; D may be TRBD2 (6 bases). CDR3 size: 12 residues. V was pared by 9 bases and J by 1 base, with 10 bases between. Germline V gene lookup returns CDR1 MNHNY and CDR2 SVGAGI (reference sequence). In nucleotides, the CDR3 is TGTGCCAGTAATGGGGGGTCCTACGAGCAGTACTTC. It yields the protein CASNGGSYEQYF.

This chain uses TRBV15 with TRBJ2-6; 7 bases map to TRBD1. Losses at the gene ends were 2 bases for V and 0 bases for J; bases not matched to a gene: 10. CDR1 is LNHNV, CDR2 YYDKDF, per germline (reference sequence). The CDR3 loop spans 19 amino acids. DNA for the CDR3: TGTGCCACCAGCAGAACACCACAGGGGACCGCCTCTGGGGCCAACGTCCTGACTTTC. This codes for CATSRTPQGTASGANVLTF.

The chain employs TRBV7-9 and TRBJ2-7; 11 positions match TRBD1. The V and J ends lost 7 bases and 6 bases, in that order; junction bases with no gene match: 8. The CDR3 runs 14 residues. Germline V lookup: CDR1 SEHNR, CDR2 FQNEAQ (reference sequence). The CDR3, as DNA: TGTGCCAGCACCGATCCGGGACAGGGGGTCGAGCAGTACTTC. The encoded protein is CASTDPGQGVEQYF. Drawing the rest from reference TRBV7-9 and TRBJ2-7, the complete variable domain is DTGVSQNPRHKITKRGQNVTFRCDPISEHNRLYWYRQTLGQGPEFLTYFQNEAQLEKSRLLSDRFSAERPKGSFSTLEIQRTEQGDSAMYLCASTDPGQGVEQYFGPGTRLTVT.

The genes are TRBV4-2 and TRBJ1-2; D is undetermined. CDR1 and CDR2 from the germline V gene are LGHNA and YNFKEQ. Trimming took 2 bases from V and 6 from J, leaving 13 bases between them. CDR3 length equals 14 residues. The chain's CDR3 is CASSQITKWDGYTF. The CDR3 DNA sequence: TGTGCCAGCAGCCAAATAACTAAGTGGGATGGCTACACCTTC.

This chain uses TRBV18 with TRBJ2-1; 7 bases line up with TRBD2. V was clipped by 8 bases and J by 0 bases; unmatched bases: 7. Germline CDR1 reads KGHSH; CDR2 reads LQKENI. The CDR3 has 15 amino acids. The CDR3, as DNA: TGTGCCAGCCTCCTAGCGGAAAACTCCTACAATGAGCAGTTCTTC. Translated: CASLLAENSYNEQFF. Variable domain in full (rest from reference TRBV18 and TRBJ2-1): NAGVMQNPRHLVRRRGQEARLRCSPMKGHSHVYWYRQLPEEGLKFMVYLQKENIIDESGMPKERFSAEFPKEGPSILRIQQVVRGDSAAYFCASLLAENSYNEQFFGPGTRLTVL.

The CDR3 nucleotides are TGCGCCAGCAGCGCGACAGGGGACAAAAACATTCAGTACTTC. Protein sequence: CASSATGDKNIQYF. The chain links TRBV5-1 to TRBJ2-4; the match to TRBD1 covers 8 bases. CDR3 length: 14 residues. With V trimmed by 4 bases and J by 3 bases, 3 bases remained unmatched. The germline V gene encodes CDR1 SGHRS and CDR2 YFSETQ.